A single sample gave rise to the 7 T cell receptor beta chains below, sequenced in a study of human T cells and chemical hapten exposure (dated by TCRdb to about 2021). The library was generated by RACE. Sequenced using a NextSeq 500. The raw public data were reprocessed by TCRdb itself: fastp quality trimming at Q25, MiXCR clonotype calling, in-frame beta chains only. Each entry merges the rows of one CDR3 protein and shows their most common DNA and genes. For this sample there are more than 250,000 distinct CDR3 sequences; roughly 8% appear just once. Of the sample, roughly 1.2% is held by the ten largest clones. Taken with the paper, the label for time point translates to: pre-sensitization, week 0. According to the study, the label for this sample's treatment or condition signals: therapeutic diphenylcyclopropenone sensitization with weekly scalp DPC. The source was whole blood, collected in connection with sensitization to the hapten diphenylcyclopropenone (DPC). Receptor source: a young man with alopecia areata. Some clones in this sample may be carry-over from other donors' samples.

The CDR3 bases are TGTGCCACCAGCAGGGAATTGGAAGCTACCTACGAGCAGTACGTC. Translating it yields CATSRELEATYEQYV. The chain uses TRBV15 and TRBJ2-7; D gene uncertain. The CDR3 contains 15 residues. Germline V CDR1 and CDR2: LNHNV, YYDKDF (reference sequence). V lost 3 bases and J 2 bases, leaving 14 bases between the germline ends.

The rearrangement links TRBV5-5 to TRBJ2-7; D remains unclear. CDR3 length: 13 residues. Germline lookup yields CDR1 SGHKS and CDR2 YYEKEE (reference sequence). Between the trimmed V and J ends, which lost 3 bases and 6 bases, there was a span of 13 bases. The CDR3 DNA is TGTGCCAGCAGCTCAAGCCACAATTCCGAGCAGTACTTC. This sequence encodes CASSSSHNSEQYF.

The V and J genes are TRBV6-2 or TRBV6-3 and TRBJ2-3, with D possibly TRBD1 on 6 matching bases. V was clipped by 2 bases and J by 0 bases, with 12 bases between them. The CDR3 has 16 amino acids. In germline, CDR1 is MNHEY, CDR2 SVGEGT. CDR3 sequence: CASSYGGQPSTDTQYF. The CDR3 coding sequence is TGTGCCAGCAGTTACGGCGGACAGCCTAGCACAGATACGCAGTATTTT.

This clonotype came up a few times. The chain uses TRBV6-5 and TRBJ1-6; D remains ambiguous. CDR1 is MNHEY and CDR2 is SVGAGI in the germline V gene. The CDR3 runs to 13 residues. The V and J ends lost 10 bases and 4 bases respectively, with 11 bases between them. CDR3 residues: CATRTAYNSPLHF. The CDR3 DNA is TGTGCCACCCGGACGGCGTATAATTCACCCCTCCACTTT.

This clonotype was picked up a small number of times. This sequence joins TRBV6-2 or TRBV6-3 and TRBJ2-3; 10 nucleotides line up with TRBD2. The CDR3 contains 18 residues. V shed 5 bases and J 0 bases; nucleotides not matched to a gene: 11. CDR1 and CDR2 (germline): MNHEY, SVGEGT. CDR3 sequence (DNA): TGTGCCAGCAGTGATACTAGCGGGGCCGTCCCTAGCACAGATACGCAGTATTTT. Protein sequence: CASSDTSGAVPSTDTQYF.

The chain links TRBV24-1 to TRBJ2-3, with 8 bases matching TRBD2. The germline gives CDR1 KGHDR, CDR2 SFDVKD. V trimming: 3 bases; J trimming: 0 bases; junction bases outside the gene matches: 4. The CDR3 consists of 16 residues. The CDR3 loop is CATSDARLASTDTQYF. In DNA, the CDR3 is TGTGCCACCAGTGATGCTAGACTAGCGAGCACAGATACGCAGTATTTT.

The J gene is TRBJ2-3, the V gene TRBV7-2; no firm D call. This CDR3 contains 14 residues. Between the trimmed V and J ends, which lost 1 base and 7 bases, there was a span of 12 bases. The germline V gene has CDR1 SGHTA and CDR2 FQGNSA. CDR3 DNA sequence: TGTGCCAGCAGCTTAGGGGCGGCGGCTTATACGCAGTATTTT. The encoded protein is CASSLGAAAYTQYF. Full variable domain (rest looked up from reference TRBV7-2 and TRBJ2-3): GAGVSQSPSNKVTEKGKDVELRCDPISGHTALYWYRQSLGQGLEFLIYFQGNSAPDKSGLPSDRFSAERTGGSVSTLTIQRTQQEDSAVYLCASSLGAAAYTQYFGPGTRLTVL.